This T cell receptor (beta chain) is drawn from a study of brain T cells in children with intractable seizures. Whole-study findings and limits: Viral specificity was inferred only from CDR3 similarity; HCMV serostatus was unknown. Clones missing pre-surgery may reflect undersampling of that blood sample.

This clone was seen just once. Its antigen is undetermined. Germline assignment: CDR1 MDHEN and CDR2 SYDVKM. Trimming removed 7 bases from V and 1 base from J, with 8 bases in between. The CDR3 extends over 12 amino acids. Clones were read by immunoSEQ multiplex PCR, and TCRdb kept only the in-frame ones, dropping some. The repertoire holds under 150,000 clones, with around 94% as singletons. Sequencing was limited to surgery cases with top T cell transcript signatures in brain tissue. Before surgery, patients took at least one anti-epileptic drug. The TCR sequence derives from a boy in the first two years of life with hemimegalencephaly and intractable seizures. The chain uses TRBV28 and TRBJ2-7; D might be TRBD1 or TRBD2, each matching 5 bases. Sequences were derived from peripheral blood, sampled at surgery. Written as DNA, the CDR3 is TGTGCCAGCACCGAGGGGTCCTACGAGCAGTACTTC. Translated, it gives CASTEGSYEQYF.